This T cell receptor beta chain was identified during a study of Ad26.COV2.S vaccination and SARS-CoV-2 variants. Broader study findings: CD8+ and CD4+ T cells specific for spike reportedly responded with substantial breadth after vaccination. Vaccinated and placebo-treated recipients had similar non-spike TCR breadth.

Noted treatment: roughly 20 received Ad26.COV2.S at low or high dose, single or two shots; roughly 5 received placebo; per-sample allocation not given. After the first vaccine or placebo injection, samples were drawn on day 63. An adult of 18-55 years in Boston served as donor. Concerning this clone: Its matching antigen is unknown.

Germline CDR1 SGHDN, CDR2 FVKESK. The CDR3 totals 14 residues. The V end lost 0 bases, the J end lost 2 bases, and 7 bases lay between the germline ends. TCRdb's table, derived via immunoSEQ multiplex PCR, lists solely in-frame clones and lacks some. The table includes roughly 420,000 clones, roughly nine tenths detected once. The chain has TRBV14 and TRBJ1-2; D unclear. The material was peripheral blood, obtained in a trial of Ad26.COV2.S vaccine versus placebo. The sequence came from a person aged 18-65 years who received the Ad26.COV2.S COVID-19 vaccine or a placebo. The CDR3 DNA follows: TGTGCCAGCAGCCAAGATTGGTGGAACTATGGCTACACCTTC. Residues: CASSQDWWNYGYTF.